This T cell receptor beta chain stems from a study of blood T cell repertoires in COVID-19. The CDR3 consists of 17 residues. Germline CDR1 reads SGHVT; CDR2 reads SQSDAQ. J was trimmed by 1 base and V by 5 bases; bases with no gene match: 14. Per the study methods: Reference gene primer amplification in the assay estimated nucleated cell counts. The assay was immunoSEQ multiplex PCR, and TCRdb's table has in-frame clones only and misses some. The DNA gave D and trimming, while V, J and clone size come from that table. The table lists roughly 110,000 clones, about 80% of them singletons. V usage is TRBV7-4 and J usage is TRBJ2-7, with 7 bases aligning to TRBD1. What was sequenced was peripheral blood. The clonotype originates from a man between 65 and 80 years old with acute or convalescent COVID-19. CDR3: CASSAPPDRAKSYEQYF. The CDR3 DNA reads as TGTGCCAGCAGCGCGCCACCCGACAGGGCCAAATCCTACGAGCAGTACTTC.